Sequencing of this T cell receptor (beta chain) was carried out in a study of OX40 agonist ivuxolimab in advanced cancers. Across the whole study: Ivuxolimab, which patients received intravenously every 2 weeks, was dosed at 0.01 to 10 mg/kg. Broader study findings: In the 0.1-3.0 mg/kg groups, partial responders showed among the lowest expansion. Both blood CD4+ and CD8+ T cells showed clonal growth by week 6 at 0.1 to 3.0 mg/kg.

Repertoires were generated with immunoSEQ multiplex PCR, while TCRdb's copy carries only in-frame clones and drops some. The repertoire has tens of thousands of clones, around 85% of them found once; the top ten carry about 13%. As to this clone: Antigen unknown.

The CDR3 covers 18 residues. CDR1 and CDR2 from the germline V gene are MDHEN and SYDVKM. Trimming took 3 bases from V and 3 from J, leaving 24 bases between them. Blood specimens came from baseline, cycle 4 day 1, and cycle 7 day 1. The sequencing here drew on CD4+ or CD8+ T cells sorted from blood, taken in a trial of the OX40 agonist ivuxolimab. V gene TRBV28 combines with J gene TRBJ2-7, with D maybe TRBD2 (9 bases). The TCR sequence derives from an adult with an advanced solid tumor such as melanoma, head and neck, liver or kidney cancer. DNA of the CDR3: TGTGCCAGCAGTTTCAGGGGGCTAGGCGGGAGGGGAGGCTACGAGCAGTACTTC. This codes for CASSFRGLGGRGGYEQYF.